Included here is one T cell receptor beta chain sequence, with context. Germline values: CDR1 MDHEN, CDR2 SYDVKM. With 5 bases clipped from V and 7 bases from J, the junction kept 11 bases outside the gene matches. This CDR3 spans 17 amino acids. Using genomic DNA as the template, TCR beta VDJ and CDR3 profiling was carried out. TCRdb itself ran the reads through MiXCR, one entry per CDR3 protein. The sample yields approximately 150,000 distinct CDR3 sequences, 40% to 55% seen once. This specimen belongs to a study of CD8+CD57+ T cells in acquired aplastic anemia. An expansion of CD8+CD57+ cells by flow cytometry had been shown in patients chosen for sequencing.

This TCR was recovered from a human donor with aplastic anemia. The chain couples TRBV28 to TRBJ2-2; 12 bases align to TRBD1. Sequences were obtained from sorted CD4+, CD8+, or CD8+CD57+ T cells (not recorded which) from PBMCs. The CDR3 protein is CASSLYRDRGLGGELFF. CDR3 DNA: TGTGCCAGCAGTCTCTACCGGGACAGGGGGCTTGGCGGGGAGCTGTTTTTT.